This T cell receptor (beta chain) is drawn from a study of STAT5B mutations in CD4+ large granular lymphocyte leukemia. Regarding the study as a whole: 8/27 top patient clones versus 2/35 control clones were TRBV06-family. No patients shared main leukemic clonotypes, though approximately 26% appeared at low frequency elsewhere. Without putative leukemic clones, patient CD4-sorted repertoires remained more clonal than healthy CD4+ repertoires.

CDR1 MNHEY and CDR2 SMNVEV come from the germline V gene (reference sequence). The CDR3 is 16 residues long. Trimming took off 0 bases at V and 0 bases at J, with 10 bases between the two ends. As for this clone: Antigen specificity is unknown.

Assay: immunoSEQ multiplex PCR; the TCRdb copy retains only in-frame clones and omits some. The table lists some 38,000 clones, more than 60% of them singletons. The sample consisted of CD4+ T cells from blood buffy coats. The clonotype comes from a human donor in good health. The V call is TRBV27, the J call TRBJ2-3; D may match TRBD1 or TRBD2 (6 bases each). The CDR3 coding sequence is TGTGCCAGCAGTTTATCAGGGGGGTGGAGCACAGATACGCAGTATTTT. Protein product: CASSLSGGWSTDTQYF.